Presented here are 25 T cell receptor beta chains from one specimen sequenced in a study of technical replicates of blood from a handful of donors. Method: immunoSEQ multiplex PCR; TCRdb's copy keeps in-frame clones and lacks some. The data contain about 78,000 clones, roughly 93% of them singletons. Sequencing was carried out using T cells isolated from PBMCs. These receptors came from a human donor in good health.

This chain links TRBV9 with TRBJ2-1; TRBD2 agrees at 10 bases. Germline trimming cut 0 bases from V and 8 bases from J; bases unmatched to any gene: 8. The germline CDR1 and CDR2 sequences are SGDLS and YYNGEE. This CDR3 comprises 16 residues. CDR3 sequence (DNA): TGTGCCAGCAGCGTAGAACAGGTTCTAGCGGGAGATGAGCAGTTCTTC. Translating gives CASSVEQVLAGDEQFF.

The chain uses TRBV5-1 and TRBJ2-6; D gene uncertain. This CDR3 has 14 residues. With 7 bases removed from V and 1 base from J, the gap between germline ends came to 9 bases. Germline values: CDR1 SGHRS, CDR2 YFSETQ. The CDR3 DNA follows: TGCGCCAGCCAGGTCGGATCTGGGGCCAACGTCCTGACTTTC. It translates to CASQVGSGANVLTF.

The chain uses TRBV9 and TRBJ2-3; D is perhaps TRBD1 (6 bases). The V end was cut by 0 bases, the J end by 0 bases, with 11 bases between. This CDR3 region has 16 residues. Germline CDR1 and CDR2: SGDLS and YYNGEE. The CDR3, as DNA: TGTGCCAGCAGCGTAGCTACAGGGTCTAGCACAGATACGCAGTATTTT. Translated: CASSVATGSSTDTQYF. Complete variable domain (other parts from reference TRBV9 and TRBJ2-3): DSGVTQTPKHLITATGQRVTLRCSPRSGDLSVYWYQQSLDQGLQFLIQYYNGEERAKGNILERFSAQQFPDLHSELNLSSLELGDSALYFCASSVATGSSTDTQYFGPGTRLTVL.

The CDR3 sequence: CASGRAGEVNTEAFF. In DNA, the CDR3 is TGTGCCAGCGGCAGGGCGGGGGAAGTGAACACTGAAGCTTTCTTT. V is TRBV5-5 and J is TRBJ1-1, with a weak D call TRBD1 (5 bases). CDR1 and CDR2 from the germline V gene are SGHKS and YYEKEE (reference sequence). The CDR3 sequence is 15 residues long. Trimming shortened V by 7 bases and J by 0 bases, and 16 bases separated the two germline ends.

This clone was seen a single time. It is likely a read error, because the conserved phenylalanine at the end of the CDR3 is missing. It is unclear where the CDR3 begins or ends on the DNA, so no DNA is shown, and the CDR3 is as TCRdb lists it. The rearrangement links TRBV6-4 to TRBJ2-7; the DNA was not compared with TRBD2, the D call given in the table. A total of 10 residues make up the CDR3, ends included. The V gene's germline CDR1 is MRHNA and CDR2 SNTAGT. CDR3 sequence: CASSFHRVHG.

The chain combines TRBV21-1 with TRBJ2-2; the DNA was not compared with TRBD1, the D call given in the table. TRBV21-1 is noted as a pseudogene. The CDR3 is 13 amino acids. CDR3 DNA: TGTGCCAGCAGCGCCACGACAGACGGGGAGCTGTTTTTT. It codes for CASSATTDGELFF.

The rearrangement uses TRBV7-9 and TRBJ1-1; D is unclear. Germline values: CDR1 SEHNR, CDR2 FQNEAQ (reference sequence). Between the trimmed V and J ends, which lost 3 bases and 6 bases, there was a span of 5 bases. This CDR3 is 11 amino acids long. The CDR3 region has the DNA TGTGCCAGCAGCTTGTTCTCTGAAGCTTTCTTT. It encodes CASSLFSEAFF.

The gene calls are TRBV13 and TRBJ2-5, with 11 bases that match TRBD2. The trim removed 3 bases at V and 5 bases at J, leaving 23 bases unmatched. There are 21 residues in the CDR3. CDR1 is PRHDT and CDR2 is FYEKMQ in the germline V gene (reference sequence). The CDR3, as DNA: TGTGCCAGCAGCTTTAGCAGGGGGACCAGACTAGCGGGAAATGTTTGGGAGACCCAGTACTTC. Translation gives CASSFSRGTRLAGNVWETQYF.

V usage is TRBV5-1 and J usage is TRBJ2-7, with TRBD1 matching over 10 bases. The germline gives CDR1 SGHRS, CDR2 YFSETQ. The junction had 6 bases not matched to a gene; V was cut back by 4 bases and J by 5 bases. This CDR3 comprises 14 residues. The CDR3 protein is CASSTGQGIDEQYF. In DNA, the CDR3 is TGCGCCAGCAGCACGGGACAGGGGATCGACGAGCAGTACTTC. The variable domain in full, with the rest retrieved from reference TRBV5-1 and TRBJ2-7, is KAGVTQTPRYLIKTRGQQVTLSCSPISGHRSVSWYQQTPGQGLQFLFEYFSETQRNKGNFPGRFSGRQFSNSRSEMNVSTLELGDSALYLCASSTGQGIDEQYFGPGTRLTVT.

This chain uses TRBV29-1 with TRBJ2-3, with 11 bases identical to TRBD1. V dropped 3 bases and J dropped 2; count of bases not matched to a gene: 1. This CDR3 spans 14 amino acids. Germline CDR1 SQVTM, CDR2 ANQGSEA. In DNA, the CDR3 is TGCAGCGTTGAGGGACAGGGGGTCACAGATACGCAGTATTTT. Its translation: CSVEGQGVTDTQYF.

The CDR3 sequence: CASSSVGGGRGTEAFF. The CDR3 region has the DNA TGTGCCAGCAGCTCAGTCGGCGGAGGGCGCGGGACTGAAGCTTTCTTT. The rearrangement uses TRBV13 and TRBJ1-1; D is uncertain. Germline CDR1 and CDR2: PRHDT and FYEKMQ (reference sequence). CDR3 length: 16 amino acids. V lost 4 bases to trimming and J lost 5 bases, with 20 bases between them. The whole variable domain, filled in from reference TRBV13 and TRBJ1-1, reads AAGVIQSPRHLIKEKRETATLKCYPIPRHDTVYWYQQGPGQDPQFLISFYEKMQSDKGSIPDRFSAQQFSDYHSELNMSSLELGDSALYFCASSSVGGGRGTEAFFGQGTRLTVV.

The V call is TRBV2, the J call TRBJ1-2; D ambiguous. V lost 3 bases to trimming and J lost 2 bases, with 7 bases between them. The germline V gene encodes CDR1 SNHLY and CDR2 FYNNEI. This CDR3 comprises 13 residues. CDR3 bases: TGTGCCAGCAGTGAGAGTGAGAACTATGGCTACACCTTC. Translating it yields CASSESENYGYTF.

The chain uses TRBV20-1 and TRBJ2-7; 8 bases line up with TRBD2. The junction had 3 bases not matched to a gene; V was cut back by 7 bases and J by 4 bases. Germline loops: CDR1 DFQATT, CDR2 SNEGSKA (reference sequence). The CDR3 length is 11 residues. Here the CDR3 reads CSGRGAYEQYF. CDR3 DNA: TGCAGTGGGCGGGGGGCTTACGAGCAGTACTTC.

The chain couples TRBV7-3 to TRBJ1-1; maybe TRBD1 (5 bases). CDR3 size: 12 residues. CDR1 is SGHTA and CDR2 is FQGTGA in the germline V gene. V was clipped by 2 bases and J by 6 bases, with 7 bases between them. This CDR3 is CASSLSGAEAFF. CDR3 DNA sequence: TGTGCCAGCAGCTTATCGGGGGCTGAAGCTTTCTTT.

The chain couples TRBV11-3 to TRBJ2-7; TRBD1 agrees at 9 bases. The CDR3 consists of 14 residues. Looked up from germline, CDR1 is SGHNT and CDR2 is YENEEA. V was clipped by 8 bases and J by 3 bases; unmatched bases: 8. The CDR3 is CASSYSTGGYEQYF. The DNA of the CDR3 is TGTGCCAGCTCTTACTCGACAGGGGGCTACGAGCAGTACTTC.

The rearrangement joins TRBV7-2 to TRBJ2-7, with 7 bases lining up with TRBD2. Per the germline V gene, CDR1 is SGHTA and CDR2 is FQGNSA. CDR3 length equals 15 residues. J gave up 6 bases and V 1 base, and 9 bases lay outside the gene matches. In nucleotides, the CDR3 is TGTGCCAGCAGCTTAGGAGGGAGGGCTCCGCTCGAGCAGTACTTC. This codes for CASSLGGRAPLEQYF.

The chain uses TRBV4-3 and TRBJ2-2; TRBD2 matches 8 bases. After removal of 4 bases from V and 1 base from J, the junction contained 8 bases not matched to a gene. This CDR3 comprises 17 residues. Germline lookup yields CDR1 LGHNA and CDR2 YSLEER. CDR3 sequence reads: CASSRRTSGKNTGELFF. CDR3 nucleotides: TGCGCCAGCAGCCGCCGAACTAGCGGAAAGAACACCGGGGAGCTGTTTTTT.

The chain is built from TRBV30 and TRBJ2-5, with D hard to call. Germline V CDR1 and CDR2: GTSNPN, SVGIG (reference sequence). The CDR3 totals 12 residues. V was pared by 5 bases and J by 1 base, with 8 bases between. CDR3: CAWAGSQETQYF. CDR3 in DNA: TGTGCCTGGGCAGGTTCCCAAGAGACCCAGTACTTC.

The chain combines TRBV30 with TRBJ1-2; D perhaps matches TRBD1 (5 bases). V lost 0 bases and J lost 10, with 12 bases in between. Germline V gene lookup returns CDR1 GTSNPN and CDR2 SVGIG (reference sequence). The CDR3 totals 12 residues. CDR3 protein: CAWSVGGRDYTF. The CDR3 nucleotides read TGTGCCTGGAGTGTGGGGGGGAGGGACTACACCTTC.

The chain is built from TRBV30 and TRBJ2-1; 13 nucleotides line up with TRBD2. From germline, CDR1 is GTSNPN and CDR2 SVGIG (reference sequence). The CDR3 consists of 14 residues. The J segment lost 9 bases and the V segment lost 0 bases, leaving 2 bases of the junction unmatched. CDR3 in DNA: TGTGCCTGGAGTGTCAGGACTAGCGGGGGTGAGCAGTTCTTC. Translating it yields CAWSVRTSGGEQFF.

This rearrangement joins TRBV5-4 to TRBJ2-7; 16 bases are a match to TRBD2. The J segment lost 7 bases and the V segment lost 3 bases, leaving 4 bases of the junction unmatched. The CDR3 has 15 amino acids. The germline V gene has CDR1 SGHNT and CDR2 YYREEE (reference sequence). In DNA form, the CDR3 reads TGTGCCAGCAGCTGGGGACTAGCGGGAGGGAGGGAGCAGTACTTC. Its protein product is CASSWGLAGGREQYF.

This chain joins TRBV7-8 and TRBJ2-7; D is perhaps TRBD2 (6 bases). The CDR3 runs 16 residues. Germline V CDR1 and CDR2: SGHVS, FQNEAQ. The V end lost 4 bases, the J end lost 1 base, and 17 bases lay between the germline ends. DNA for the CDR3: TGTGCCAGCAGCTCACTCCGGGACTGGGTATCCTACGAGCAGTACTTC. Its translation is CASSSLRDWVSYEQYF.

The chain employs TRBV10-3 and TRBJ1-2; no definite D call. The V gene lost 3 bases and the J gene lost 8 bases, with 10 bases spanning the gap. The germline V gene has CDR1 ENHRY and CDR2 SYGVKD. The CDR3 covers 12 residues. The CDR3 region is CAISEDAGGYTF. DNA for the CDR3: TGTGCCATCAGTGAAGACGCAGGCGGCTACACCTTC.

The genes are TRBV11-2 and TRBJ2-7, with D maybe TRBD1 (6 bases). This CDR3 spans 17 amino acids. Germline assignment: CDR1 SGHAT and CDR2 FQNNGV. V gave up 4 bases and J gave up 2 bases, with 21 bases separating them. The CDR3 spells CASSSLGDGKGAYEQYF. The DNA for the CDR3 is TGTGCCAGCAGCTCATTAGGGGATGGGAAGGGGGCCTACGAGCAGTACTTC. Full variable domain (missing parts from reference TRBV11-2 and TRBJ2-7): EAGVAQSPRYKIIEKRQSVAFWCNPISGHATLYWYQQILGQGPKLLIQFQNNGVVDDSQLPKDRFSAERLKGVDSTLKIQPAKLEDSAVYLCASSSLGDGKGAYEQYFGPGTRLTVT.

The genes are TRBV9 and TRBJ2-1; D is uncertain. Germline V gene data show CDR1 as SGDLS and CDR2 as YYNGEE. This CDR3 spans 13 amino acids. V dropped 4 bases and J dropped 8 bases, with 13 bases sitting between them. In DNA form, the CDR3 reads TGTGCCAGCAGCCCCCCTAGTTTCCATGAGCAGTTCTTC. Translating it yields CASSPPSFHEQFF.